The 17 T cell receptor beta chains below come from one sample, sequenced in a study of blood T cell repertoires in COVID-19. Using immunoSEQ multiplex PCR, the repertoire was profiled, and TCRdb retains in-frame clones only, with some absent. The table lists nearly 95,000 clones, 70% to 80% of them singletons, with about 16% in the top ten. Sequenced input: peripheral blood. The receptors here all came from a human donor in a cohort sampled during active COVID-19.

This clone was detected only a few times. The V gene is TRBV2, the J gene TRBJ2-7, with TRBD2 matching 15 bases. Germline V gene sequence: CDR1 SNHLY, CDR2 FYNNEI. The CDR3 runs 18 residues. V shed 5 bases, J shed 0 bases, and the junction held 8 bases outside the gene matches. For the CDR3, the DNA is TGTGCCAGCAGTCCGGGGACTAGCGGGAGGTTTCTCTCCTACGAGCAGTACTTC. Translated, it gives CASSPGTSGRFLSYEQYF.

CDR3 nucleotides: TGTGCCAGTAGTCCGGACAGGAGATATGGCTACACCTTC. Translated, it gives CASSPDRRYGYTF. The gene calls are TRBV19 and TRBJ1-2, with 7 bases aligning to TRBD1. Germline CDR1 LNHDA, CDR2 SQIVND (reference sequence). The V segment lost 5 bases and the J segment 5 bases; nucleotides outside the gene matches: 5. The CDR3 loop spans 13 amino acids. Full variable domain (outside the CDR3, taken from reference TRBV19 and TRBJ1-2): DGGITQSPKYLFRKEGQNVTLSCEQNLNHDAMYWYRQDPGQGLRLIYYSQIVNDFQKGDIAEGYSVSREKKESFPLTVTSAQKNPTAFYLCASSPDRRYGYTFGSGTRLTVV.

The genes are TRBV11-2 and TRBJ1-1; a weak D match, TRBD1 (6 bases). The germline V gene encodes CDR1 SGHAT and CDR2 FQNNGV. The CDR3 is 14 amino acids. The V gene lost 7 bases and the J gene lost 5 bases, with 17 bases spanning the gap. The CDR3 DNA reads as TGTGCCAGCACCTTCCAGGGGTTGGGGACTGAAGCTTTCTTT. It codes for CASTFQGLGTEAFF.

A few counts support this clone. The rearrangement joins TRBV7-9 to TRBJ1-3; no clear D gene. The CDR3 sequence is 14 residues long. Deletions cut 5 bases from V and 3 bases from J, with 11 bases between. Germline CDR1 reads SEHNR; CDR2 reads FQNEAQ (reference sequence). DNA of the CDR3: TGTGCCAGCAGCCACAATAGCCGTGGAAACACCATATATTTT. Amino acid sequence: CASSHNSRGNTIYF.

The table lists this clone with a count of one. The gene calls are TRBV5-8 and TRBJ2-5; D is undetermined. V was clipped by 1 base and J by 0 bases, with 4 bases between them. The CDR3 sequence is 13 residues long. The germline V gene encodes CDR1 SGHTS and CDR2 YDEGEE. As DNA, the CDR3 is TGTGCCAGCAGCTTGAGAGACCAAGAGACCCAGTACTTC. It translates to CASSLRDQETQYF. Full variable domain (rest looked up from reference TRBV5-8 and TRBJ2-5): EAGVTQSPTHLIKTRGQQATLRCSPISGHTSVYWYQQALGLGLQFLLWYDEGEERNRGNFPPRFSGRQFPNYSSELNVNALELEDSALYLCASSLRDQETQYFGPGTRLLVL.

The chain carries TRBV28 and TRBJ2-5, with D uncertain. This CDR3 contains 15 residues. Trimming pared 2 bases from V and 5 bases from J, leaving 15 bases between. Per germline, CDR1 MDHEN and CDR2 SYDVKM. CDR3 sequence (DNA): TGTGCCAGCAGTTTAGCAGGATCCGGCCGGGAGACCCAGTACTTC. Amino acid sequence: CASSLAGSGRETQYF.

The chain recombines TRBV5-6 with TRBJ2-3, with D perhaps TRBD2 (6 bases). V shed 4 bases and J shed 6 bases, with 18 bases lying between them. The germline CDR1 and CDR2 sequences are SGHDT and YYEEEE. This CDR3 is 15 amino acids long. The CDR3, as DNA: TGTGCCAGCAGCCTCGGCGGGGTCCGCGGGGATACGCAGTATTTT. Its translation is CASSLGGVRGDTQYF.

The V gene is TRBV28, the J gene TRBJ2-3; D may be TRBD1 (6 bases). V lost 10 bases and J lost 2, with 10 bases in between. The CDR3 is 12 amino acids. Germline V gene data show CDR1 as MDHEN and CDR2 as SYDVKM. The CDR3 region is CATDRSTDTQYF. For the CDR3, the DNA is TGTGCCACCGACAGGTCCACAGATACGCAGTATTTT.

The chain carries TRBV2 and TRBJ2-2; D is perhaps TRBD2 (5 bases). Trimming took 6 bases from V and 3 from J, leaving 17 bases between them. Germline V gene data show CDR1 as SNHLY and CDR2 as FYNNEI. CDR3 length equals 16 residues. For the CDR3, the DNA is TGTGCCAGCAGGGGTGGTAGCCCGGGGTACACCGGGGAGCTGTTTTTT. This gives the protein CASRGGSPGYTGELFF.

The CDR3 protein is CASSISGLRMDTQYF. CDR3 coding DNA: TGTGCCAGTAGTATAAGCGGGCTACGTATGGATACGCAGTATTTT. The genes are TRBV19 and TRBJ2-3; tentatively, D is TRBD2 (6 bases). The CDR3 contains 15 residues. V was shortened by 2 bases and J by 6 bases, with 15 bases between the two germline ends. Germline values: CDR1 LNHDA, CDR2 SQIVND (reference sequence).

V is TRBV2 and J is TRBJ2-3, with D perhaps TRBD2 (5 bases). Germline V gives CDR1 SNHLY, CDR2 FYNNEI. The CDR3 contains 13 residues. V lost 0 bases and J lost 6, with 7 bases in between. The CDR3, as DNA: TGTGCCAGCAGTGAAGCCGGCGGGGATACGCAGTATTTT. Residues: CASSEAGGDTQYF.

This chain joins TRBV3-1 (or the pseudogene TRBV3-2) and TRBJ1-2; 9 bases fit TRBD1. Germline V gives CDR1 LGHDT, CDR2 YNNKEL (reference sequence). V shed 1 base and J 2 bases; nucleotides not matched to a gene: 5. This CDR3 is 16 amino acids long. CDR3 sequence: CASSQVGTGKNYGYTF. Written as DNA, the CDR3 is TGTGCCAGCAGCCAAGTGGGGACAGGGAAAAACTATGGCTACACCTTC.

As to this clone: The same CDR3 can be traced to other DNA sequences in this sample. The chain is built from TRBV12-3 or TRBV12-4 and TRBJ2-7; D is ambiguous. Trimming stripped 2 bases from V and 4 bases from J, with 3 bases between. This CDR3 has 11 residues. Written as DNA, the CDR3 is TGTGCCAGCAGTTTACAGTACGAGCAGTACTTC. It specifies CASSLQYEQYF.

This clone has a single count. V and J are TRBV28 and TRBJ1-6; D is uncertain. V shed 5 bases and J shed 10 bases, with 15 bases lying between them. Germline CDR1 and CDR2: MDHEN and SYDVKM. CDR3 size: 14 residues. CDR3 nucleotide sequence: TGTGCCAGCAGTCGTCGATCGGGATACTCACCCCTCCACTTT. Residues: CASSRRSGYSPLHF.

This clone showed up many times. The chain has TRBV18 and TRBJ2-2; the D gene is possibly TRBD1 (6 bases). Germline CDR1 and CDR2: KGHSH and LQKENI. V dropped 3 bases and J dropped 7 bases, with 15 bases sitting between them. The CDR3 spans 15 residues. Here the CDR3 reads CASSPTDSTDGELFF. CDR3 in DNA: TGTGCCAGCTCACCGACGGACAGCACGGACGGGGAGCTGTTTTTT.

The chain recombines TRBV5-1 with TRBJ2-7; TRBD1 is a possible D gene (6 bases). With 1 base removed from V and 2 bases from J, the gap between germline ends came to 10 bases. CDR3 length equals 14 residues. Germline values: CDR1 SGHRS, CDR2 YFSETQ. For the CDR3, the DNA is TGCGCCAGCAGCTTGCAGGACAGAGCCTACGAGCAGTACTTC. Its translation: CASSLQDRAYEQYF.

This clone was counted only a few times. The chain combines TRBV28 with TRBJ1-2; no reliable D call. V dropped 2 bases and J dropped 10 bases, with 14 bases sitting between them. From germline, CDR1 is MDHEN and CDR2 SYDVKM. The CDR3 spans 13 residues. The CDR3 reads CASSLRQRLPYTF. Here the CDR3 DNA reads TGTGCCAGCAGTTTACGGCAGCGGCTTCCCTACACCTTC.